Included here is one T cell receptor (beta chain) sequence, with context. The antigen is not known. Only in-frame clones appear in the TCRdb table, and some are missing; sequencing was by immunoSEQ multiplex PCR. The sample holds 85,000 to 130,000 clones; roughly 80% are singletons and the top ten take over 0.9%. This entry belongs to a study of T cell clones after liver transplantation. Study-wide background: Samples came from ITN030ST, which attempted immunosuppression withdrawal within 2 years of liver transplantation. TCRbeta sequencing after a pre-transplant mixed lymphocyte reaction identified graft-donor-reactive clones, later tracked in post-transplant blood.

V was shortened by 1 base and J by 5 bases, with 9 bases between the two germline ends. The CDR3 covers 14 residues. Germline V gene sequence: CDR1 SGHTA, CDR2 FQGTGA. General study points: Low donor cell numbers restricted donor-reactive repertoire measurement in two subjects. A significant post-transplant drop in circulating graft-donor-reactive CD4 TCRbeta sequences occurred in most of the 8 subjects.

The sequences come from CD4+ T cells from blood, collected before liver transplant. J is TRBJ2-1 and V is TRBV7-3; D uncertain. The TCR was taken from a human donor who received a liver transplant. The CDR3 loop reads CASSLIPDHNEQFF. The CDR3 region has the DNA TGTGCCAGCAGCTTAATACCCGACCACAATGAGCAGTTCTTC.